Following are 8 T cell receptor beta chains from one sample sequenced in a study of blood T cells in healthy people across ages. It was with a sample-barcoded 5' primer and a J-beta primer mix that a second PCR of roughly 7 to 12 cycles was run. One entry per CDR3 protein, called by TCRdb with MiXCR from the 5' RACE reads. The table shows some 1.4 million distinct CDR3 sequences, with about 40% occurring only once. The material sequenced was blood. Receptor source: a woman in her late teens or twenties in good health.

The chain combines TRBV27 with TRBJ2-6, with 9 positions matching TRBD1. V lost 6 bases, J lost 0 bases, and 9 bases stayed unmatched. The CDR3 has 18 amino acids. Germline CDR1 MNHEY, CDR2 SMNVEV (reference sequence). The CDR3 loop reads CASRALGTGFSGANVLTF. The CDR3 coding sequence is TGTGCCAGCAGAGCCCTCGGGACAGGGTTCTCTGGGGCCAACGTCCTGACTTTC.

The V and J genes are TRBV12-5 and TRBJ2-5; TRBD1 agrees at 7 bases. The CDR3 totals 14 residues. Germline loops: CDR1 LGHNT, CDR2 FRNRAP. The J segment lost 11 bases and the V segment lost 4 bases, leaving 13 bases of the junction unmatched. The CDR3 DNA reads as TGTGCTAGTGGTTCGAGACAGGGTCGGGATGAGCAGTACTTC. This codes for CASGSRQGRDEQYF. The full variable domain, rest sourced from reference TRBV12-5 and TRBJ2-5, is DARVTQTPRHKVTEMGQEVTMRCQPILGHNTVFWYRQTMMQGLELLAYFRNRAPLDDSGMPKDRFSAEMPDATLATLKIQPSEPRDSAVYFCASGSRQGRDEQYFGPGTRLLVL.

This clonotype was observed a few times. The chain has TRBV7-9 and TRBJ1-2; the D gene is possibly TRBD1 (5 bases). From germline, CDR1 is SEHNR and CDR2 FQNEAQ (reference sequence). CDR3 length equals 13 residues. V was cut by 3 bases and J by 8 bases, with 13 bases left in between. The CDR3 spells CASSFSGDGGYTF. Here the CDR3 DNA reads TGTGCCAGCAGCTTCTCCGGGGACGGAGGCTACACCTTC.

The CDR3 bases are TGCAGTGCTAGAGATGAGGGTCCCTCAGAGACCCAGTACTTC. It specifies CSARDEGPSETQYF. This chain links TRBV20-1 with TRBJ2-5, with D possibly matching TRBD2 (5 bases). V was clipped by 0 bases and J by 4 bases, with 12 bases between them. The CDR3 loop spans 14 amino acids. The germline V gene has CDR1 DFQATT and CDR2 SNEGSKA (reference sequence).

The table lists this clonotype with a few counts. The chain is built from TRBV3-1 and TRBJ2-1, with 12 bases fitting TRBD2. The CDR3 loop spans 17 amino acids. Germline loops: CDR1 LGHDT, CDR2 YNNKEL (reference sequence). The trim removed 1 base at V and 8 bases at J, leaving 9 bases unmatched. DNA for the CDR3: TGTGCCAGCAGCCAAGTCCCTCTAGCGGGGGGGCTGTATGAGCAGTTCTTC. It encodes CASSQVPLAGGLYEQFF.

The rearrangement joins TRBV20-1 to TRBJ2-7, with 7 bases identical to TRBD2. The CDR3 has 13 amino acids. The ends lost 4 bases at V and 2 bases at J; junction bases unmatched: 5. The V gene's germline CDR1 is DFQATT and CDR2 SNEGSKA (reference sequence). The CDR3 sequence is CSATSGAPYEQYF. The CDR3 DNA is TGCAGTGCTACTAGCGGTGCCCCCTACGAGCAGTACTTC.

J is TRBJ2-3 and V is TRBV27; no clear D gene. The CDR3 length is 16 residues. Germline V CDR1 and CDR2: MNHEY, SMNVEV (reference sequence). Trimming took 5 bases from V and 7 from J, leaving 22 bases between them. The CDR3 coding sequence is TGTGCCAGCAGTCAAACCGGGCCCCTTGGGTCACATACGCAGTATTTT. This translates into CASSQTGPLGSHTQYF.

The genes are TRBV12-3 or TRBV12-4 and TRBJ2-1, with D perhaps given as TRBD1 or TRBD2 (5 bases each). Trimming removed 7 bases at V and 4 bases at J, with 17 bases between. The CDR3 runs to 15 residues. The CDR3 DNA reads TGTGCCAGCATCCTCCGGGACGGAAGATACAATGAGCAGTTCTTC. It encodes CASILRDGRYNEQFF.